This record covers a single T cell receptor beta chain. The antigen is undetermined. CDR1 is SEHNR, CDR2 FQNEAQ, per germline (reference sequence). After removal of 5 bases from V and 1 base from J, the junction contained 4 bases not matched to a gene. The CDR3 is 17 amino acids. This sample was included in a study of shared clonotypes between healthy human individuals. Broader study findings: Naive CD4 clonotype sharing across a few donors was approximately 5%. Sampling was confined to blood; repertoires within tissues likely differ.

Only in-frame clones appear in the TCRdb table, and some are missing; sequencing was by immunoSEQ multiplex PCR. The table has 1,400,000 or so clones, around 98.5% seen once; the top ten hold under 0.45%. This TCR derives from a man aged 30 to 45 in good health. The specimen sequenced was naive CD4+ T cells sorted from blood. Subset denoted: CD45RA+ positively selected. The J gene is TRBJ2-1, the V gene TRBV7-9; 14 nucleotides line up with TRBD2. CDR3 region: CASSATSGRASYNEQFF. The CDR3 DNA sequence: TGTGCCAGCAGCGCGACTAGCGGGAGGGCGTCCTACAATGAGCAGTTCTTC.